The 15 T cell receptor beta chains in this list originate from one sample, sequenced in a study of T cells after yellow fever vaccination (dated 2019 in TCRdb). Library prep was done by 5' RACE. Sequencing used an Illumina NovaSeq 6000. TCRdb cleaned the public reads at Q25 with fastp, built clones with MiXCR and kept in-frame beta chains. For every CDR3 protein sequence, its rows merge into one entry that carries the most common genes and DNA. This sample gives a few hundred thousand distinct CDR3 sequences in total; more than 3% of them show up just once. Less than 25% of the sample lies in the top ten. Per the publication, the treatment or condition label means: live attenuated yellow fever vaccine strain. The sample in question was PBMCs, obtained on the day of the yellow fever booster vaccination. These receptor sequences come from a man between 18 and 35 years old who received the YFV17D yellow fever vaccine.

This clonotype was seen more than once but under ten times. V gene TRBV5-1 combines with J gene TRBJ1-1; D might be TRBD1 (5 bases). Germline V gene data show CDR1 as SGHRS and CDR2 as YFSETQ. Trimming took off 0 bases at V and 4 bases at J, with 16 bases between the two ends. The CDR3 consists of 16 residues. The CDR3 sequence is CASSLGLTVWTTEAFF. DNA for the CDR3: TGCGCCAGCAGCTTGGGTCTGACAGTTTGGACCACTGAAGCTTTCTTT.

As to this clonotype: One base away lies a much larger clone, so this may be a sequencing read error. The chain joins TRBV7-2 to TRBJ2-7; D unresolved. The CDR3 is made up of 12 amino acids. From germline, CDR1 is SGHTA and CDR2 FQGNSA. V lost 6 bases, J lost 0 bases, and 6 bases lay in between. The CDR3 protein is CASRAVSYEQYF. The DNA for the CDR3 is TGTGCCAGCAGGGCGGTCTCCTACGAGCAGTACTTC.

This clonotype was detected a few times. The rearrangement uses TRBV5-4 and TRBJ1-2; D is possibly TRBD1 (6 bases). V lost 1 base to trimming and J lost 4 bases, with 11 bases between them. Germline assignment: CDR1 SGHNT and CDR2 YYREEE (reference sequence). CDR3 length: 14 residues. CDR3 protein: CASSLPGVVYGYTF. The CDR3 DNA reads as TGTGCCAGCAGCTTGCCAGGGGTGGTCTATGGCTACACCTTC.

The chain links TRBV6-1 to TRBJ1-2, with D hard to call. From germline, CDR1 is MNHNS and CDR2 SASEGT. The CDR3 totals 13 residues. V lost 1 base to trimming and J lost 4 bases, with 7 bases between them. CDR3 amino acids: CASSEGRGYGYTF. The CDR3 DNA follows: TGTGCCAGCAGTGAAGGCAGAGGCTATGGCTACACCTTC.

The V gene is TRBV28, the J gene TRBJ2-5; the match to TRBD2 covers 8 bases. The CDR3 sequence is 13 residues long. The germline gives CDR1 MDHEN, CDR2 SYDVKM. The ends lost 7 bases at V and 3 bases at J; junction bases unmatched: 4. The CDR3 sequence: CASTRLAKETQYF. CDR3 nucleotide sequence: TGTGCCAGCACTCGACTAGCGAAAGAGACCCAGTACTTC.

The CDR3 spells CASSWDTLGSPLHF. The CDR3 nucleotides are TGTGCCAGCAGTTGGGACACCCTGGGGTCACCCCTCCACTTT. The chain uses TRBV2 and TRBJ1-6; D possibly corresponds to TRBD1 (6 bases). The length of the CDR3 is 14 residues. CDR1 and CDR2 from the germline V gene are SNHLY and FYNNEI. V lost 5 bases and J 10 bases, leaving 15 bases between the germline ends.

This clonotype appeared a few times. The gene calls are TRBV18 and TRBJ2-3; D may be TRBD2 (5 bases). The CDR3 extends over 16 amino acids. V lost 5 bases and J lost 2, with 17 bases in between. Germline V gives CDR1 KGHSH, CDR2 LQKENI. CDR3 coding DNA: TGTGCCAGCTCAATACTGGGCGGGTCCCTCACAGATACGCAGTATTTT. It codes for CASSILGGSLTDTQYF.

This clonotype was observed a handful of times. The chain carries TRBV7-2 and TRBJ1-2; 7 nucleotides line up with TRBD1. Germline CDR1 is SGHTA and CDR2 is FQGNSA. This CDR3 has 13 residues. V shed 6 bases, J shed 2 bases, and the junction held 3 bases outside the gene matches. The CDR3 region has the DNA TGTGCCAGCAGGACAGGGAGGAACTATGGCTACACCTTC. The encoded protein is CASRTGRNYGYTF.

This chain links TRBV7-9 with TRBJ2-5; 10 bases line up with TRBD1. The junction had 18 bases not matched to a gene; V was cut back by 6 bases and J by 5 bases. Looked up from germline, CDR1 is SEHNR and CDR2 is FQNEAQ (reference sequence). The CDR3 totals 18 residues. CDR3 protein: CASSKRQGARPRGETQYF. In DNA, the CDR3 is TGTGCCAGCAGTAAAAGACAGGGGGCGCGGCCCCGAGGGGAGACCCAGTACTTC.

The chain carries TRBV7-9 and TRBJ2-5, with D possibly being TRBD1 (6 bases). There are 14 residues in the CDR3. Trimming took 7 bases from V and 4 from J, leaving 16 bases between them. Germline V CDR1 and CDR2: SEHNR, FQNEAQ (reference sequence). The CDR3 DNA reads as TGTGCCAGCATCCCAGGGGTTGGAGGAGAGACCCAGTACTTC. This encodes CASIPGVGGETQYF.

This clonotype was observed a handful of times. As DNA, the CDR3 is TGTGCCAGCAGCTCGGACAGGGATGTGTCCGGGGAGCTGTTTTTT. Translating it yields CASSSDRDVSGELFF. The gene calls are TRBV11-3 and TRBJ2-2; 8 bases line up with TRBD1. This CDR3 spans 15 amino acids. The V and J ends lost 4 bases and 6 bases, in that order; junction bases with no gene match: 7. Germline CDR1 SGHNT, CDR2 YENEEA.

This clonotype was detected many times. J is TRBJ2-1 and V is TRBV5-6, with 8 bases that match TRBD2. The CDR3 is 17 residues long. Germline CDR1 is SGHDT and CDR2 is YYEEEE. J lost 3 bases, V lost 4 bases, and 12 bases had no gene match. The CDR3 here is CASSPAAGGNYYNEQFF. In nucleotides, the CDR3 is TGTGCCAGCAGCCCGGCGGCGGGGGGCAACTACTACAATGAGCAGTTCTTC.

This clonotype was seen a few times. This chain connects TRBV5-1 to TRBJ1-4; D is unclear. Germline assignment: CDR1 SGHRS and CDR2 YFSETQ. This CDR3 comprises 14 residues. V gave up 1 base and J gave up 7 bases, with 11 bases separating them. The CDR3 DNA reads TGCGCCAGCAGCTTGACGCAGAAGATTGAAAAACTGTTTTTT. Its protein product is CASSLTQKIEKLFF.

The genes are TRBV20-1 and TRBJ2-3; TRBD1 matches 9 bases. With V trimmed by 3 bases and J by 3 bases, 7 bases remained unmatched. This CDR3 is 15 amino acids long. Germline V lookup: CDR1 DFQATT, CDR2 SNEGSKA (reference sequence). CDR3 region: CSASIGTGTTDTQYF. CDR3 coding DNA: TGCAGTGCTAGTATCGGGACAGGGACAACAGATACGCAGTATTTT.

This clonotype was counted many times. The rearrangement uses TRBV6-5 and TRBJ1-5; D not resolved. V was cut by 6 bases and J by 1 base, with 19 bases left in between. This CDR3 is 17 amino acids long. In germline, CDR1 is MNHEY, CDR2 SVGAGI. For the CDR3, the DNA is TGTGCCAGCAGCTATTCCTACCCCCCGTCGAGCAATCAGCCCCAGCATTTT. Residues: CASSYSYPPSSNQPQHF.